The next 29 T cell receptor beta chains were all read from a single sample in a study of CD8 T cells in Susac syndrome. Random hexamers were used to reverse transcribe 0.5 to 1 ug of RNA. A single record per CDR3 protein comes from TCRdb applying MiXCR to the immunoSEQ multiplex PCR reads. Of 400,000 to 550,000 distinct CDR3 sequences listed, approximately 85% are singletons. The sample comprised CD8+ T cells from PBMCs. The receptors were sampled from a human donor with multiple sclerosis.

The chain carries TRBV28 and TRBJ1-5; D ambiguous. Per germline, CDR1 MDHEN and CDR2 SYDVKM. This CDR3 is 14 amino acids long. Trimming took 6 bases from V and 6 from J, leaving 15 bases between them. The CDR3 here is CASSHKGWGQPQHF. The CDR3 DNA follows: TGTGCCAGCAGCCATAAGGGTTGGGGTCAGCCCCAGCATTTT. The complete variable domain, with remaining parts taken from reference TRBV28 and TRBJ1-5, reads DVKVTQSSRYLVKRTGEKVFLECVQDMDHENMFWYRQDPGLGLRLIYFSYDVKMKEKGDIPEGYSVSREKKERFSLILESASTNQTSMYLCASSHKGWGQPQHFGDGTRLSIL.

The chain uses TRBV28 and TRBJ1-4, with D uncertain. Trimming removed 5 bases from V and 5 bases from J, with 18 bases in between. CDR1 and CDR2 (germline): MDHEN, SYDVKM. The CDR3 length is 16 residues. The CDR3 spells CASSNQHGHPNEKLFF. The CDR3 DNA is TGTGCCAGCAGTAATCAGCATGGCCATCCAAATGAAAAACTGTTTTTT.

The chain combines TRBV29-1 with TRBJ2-1; D is unresolved. The CDR3 extends over 10 amino acids. Germline CDR1 and CDR2: SQVTM and ANQGSEA. Between the trimmed V and J ends, which lost 4 bases and 7 bases, there was a span of 5 bases. The CDR3 bases are TGCAGCGTTGTTGGGAATGAGCAGTTCTTC. It specifies CSVVGNEQFF.

V is TRBV2 and J is TRBJ1-1; the D gene is possibly TRBD1 (5 bases). The CDR3 totals 13 residues. Between the trimmed V and J ends, which lost 7 bases and 10 bases, there was a span of 19 bases. CDR1 SNHLY and CDR2 FYNNEI come from the germline V gene. CDR3 nucleotide sequence: TGTGCCAGCACGCTAGACCCCCAAACAGGAGCTTTCTTT. It yields the protein CASTLDPQTGAFF.

The CDR3 loop reads CASSDVDGGQGLYEQYF. In DNA form, the CDR3 reads TGTGCCAGCAGCGACGTAGATGGAGGACAGGGATTATACGAGCAGTACTTC. The chain has TRBV16 and TRBJ2-7; the match to TRBD1 covers 8 bases. This CDR3 region has 17 residues. V dropped 5 bases and J dropped 4; count of bases not matched to a gene: 16. The germline CDR1 and CDR2 sequences are KGHSY and FQNENV.

The chain couples TRBV6-4 to TRBJ1-1, with 8 bases identical to TRBD1. This CDR3 contains 13 residues. V shed 11 bases and J 3 bases; nucleotides not matched to a gene: 8. The germline gives CDR1 MRHNA, CDR2 SNTAGT. Here the CDR3 reads CAGRQGFYTEAFF. CDR3 nucleotides: TGTGCCGGACGACAGGGGTTTTACACTGAAGCTTTCTTT.

The gene calls are TRBV4-1 and TRBJ2-3, with 8 bases aligning to TRBD2. The CDR3 is made up of 15 amino acids. Trimming cost V 1 base and J 8 bases; bases outside gene matches: 8. Germline CDR1 reads MGHRA; CDR2 reads YSYEKL. DNA of the CDR3: TGCGCCAGCAGCCAAGTCGACGGGGGGGACGGTACGCAGTATTTT. This gives the protein CASSQVDGGDGTQYF.

This rearrangement joins TRBV3-1 to TRBJ1-1; TRBD1 matches at 8 bases. The CDR3 extends over 13 amino acids. V dropped 4 bases and J dropped 6; count of bases not matched to a gene: 4. Germline V gene data show CDR1 as LGHDT and CDR2 as YNNKEL (reference sequence). CDR3 loop: CASSLDRGSEAFF. In DNA form, the CDR3 reads TGTGCCAGCAGCCTAGACAGGGGTTCTGAAGCTTTCTTT.

The CDR3 spells CASRRTEGNEQYF. Written as DNA, the CDR3 is TGCGCCAGCCGCCGGACCGAGGGGAACGAGCAGTACTTC. V usage is TRBV5-1 and J usage is TRBJ2-7; D may correspond to TRBD1 or TRBD2 (5 bases each). Germline CDR1 and CDR2: SGHRS and YFSETQ. V lost 7 bases, J lost 5 bases, and 16 bases lay in between. The CDR3 length is 13 residues.

The chain joins TRBV27 to TRBJ1-2, with D possibly matching TRBD1 (5 bases). This CDR3 is built from 15 residues. V was cut by 2 bases and J by 7 bases, with 17 bases left in between. The germline gives CDR1 MNHEY, CDR2 SMNVEV (reference sequence). In DNA, the CDR3 is TGTGCCAGCAGTTTAAGGTCCCAGGGAACCGGTGGCTACACCTTC. Translated, it gives CASSLRSQGTGGYTF.

The chain has TRBV5-4 and TRBJ1-1; D gene uncertain. This CDR3 contains 13 residues. Germline CDR1 SGHNT, CDR2 YYREEE (reference sequence). V was shortened by 1 base and J by 0 bases, with 4 bases between the two germline ends. The CDR3 DNA is TGTGCCAGCAGCTTGATCATGAACACTGAAGCTTTCTTT. It specifies CASSLIMNTEAFF.

V and J are TRBV2 and TRBJ2-7; D is perhaps TRBD2 (5 bases). V lost 6 bases, J lost 3 bases, and 18 bases lay in between. The CDR3 has 15 residues. The germline V gene has CDR1 SNHLY and CDR2 FYNNEI. The CDR3 nucleotides are TGTGCCAGCAGATCTCCTGGAGGCCTTCTCTACGAGCAGTACTTC. Its translation is CASRSPGGLLYEQYF.

Only a few counts were recorded for this clonotype. The rearrangement joins TRBV19 to TRBJ2-7; D may be TRBD1 or TRBD2 (5 bases each). CDR3 length equals 12 residues. Germline V gene sequence: CDR1 LNHDA, CDR2 SQIVND (reference sequence). V gave up 5 bases and J gave up 2 bases, with 7 bases separating them. In nucleotides, the CDR3 is TGTGCCAGTAGTCGGGGACCCTACGAGCAGTACTTC. This gives the protein CASSRGPYEQYF. The whole variable domain, filled in from reference TRBV19 and TRBJ2-7, reads DGGITQSPKYLFRKEGQNVTLSCEQNLNHDAMYWYRQDPGQGLRLIYYSQIVNDFQKGDIAEGYSVSREKKESFPLTVTSAQKNPTAFYLCASSRGPYEQYFGPGTRLTVT.

V gene TRBV9 combines with J gene TRBJ2-2, with D perhaps TRBD1 (6 bases). V was cut by 0 bases and J by 4 bases, with 13 bases left in between. CDR3 length equals 16 residues. Germline assignment: CDR1 SGDLS and CDR2 YYNGEE. The CDR3 is CASSVDDRSSTGELFF. The CDR3 bases are TGTGCCAGCAGCGTAGATGACAGGAGCAGCACCGGGGAGCTGTTTTTT.

The chain employs TRBV20-1 and TRBJ1-1; D unresolved. Germline values: CDR1 DFQATT, CDR2 SNEGSKA (reference sequence). The CDR3 is made up of 14 amino acids. V lost 6 bases, J lost 0 bases, and 14 bases lay in between. CDR3 in DNA: TGCAGTGCCGAAAGAAGGCTCATGAACACTGAAGCTTTCTTT. Protein: CSAERRLMNTEAFF.

The chain recombines TRBV30 with TRBJ2-7; D is unresolved. The CDR3 has 13 residues. Per the germline V gene, CDR1 is GTSNPN and CDR2 is SVGIG (reference sequence). The ends were cut back, 4 bases at V and 3 bases at J, with 13 bases in the middle. CDR3 sequence reads: CAWMRPGHYEQYF. CDR3 nucleotides: TGTGCCTGGATGAGACCGGGCCACTACGAGCAGTACTTC.

V and J are TRBV6-2 or TRBV6-3 and TRBJ1-1; a possible D gene is TRBD1 (5 bases). Per the germline V gene, CDR1 is MNHEY and CDR2 is SVGEGT. V was shortened by 2 bases and J by 10 bases, with 17 bases between the two germline ends. The CDR3 totals 14 residues. The CDR3 loop is CASSYPEGTRGAFF. The CDR3 nucleotides read TGTGCCAGCAGTTACCCCGAGGGGACCCGGGGAGCTTTCTTT.

This clonotype was picked up a small number of times. The rearrangement uses TRBV27 and TRBJ2-7; D possibly corresponds to TRBD2 (6 bases). The V gene's germline CDR1 is MNHEY and CDR2 SMNVEV (reference sequence). V shed 5 bases and J shed 0 bases, with 11 bases lying between them. The CDR3 runs to 14 residues. CDR3 loop: CASSPGGASYEQYF. In DNA form, the CDR3 reads TGTGCCAGCAGTCCTGGAGGGGCCTCCTACGAGCAGTACTTC.

CDR3: CAWSPTSGEKNEQFF. CDR3 DNA sequence: TGTGCCTGGAGTCCGACTAGCGGGGAAAAAAATGAGCAGTTCTTC. V gene TRBV30 combines with J gene TRBJ2-1; 11 bases agree with TRBD2. The CDR3 consists of 15 residues. Germline assignment: CDR1 GTSNPN and CDR2 SVGIG (reference sequence). V shed 2 bases, J shed 7 bases, and the junction held 7 bases outside the gene matches.

This clonotype was recorded a few times. The V and J genes are TRBV6-1 and TRBJ1-1, with D unresolved. Looked up from germline, CDR1 is MNHNS and CDR2 is SASEGT. Trimming removed 7 bases from V and 7 bases from J, with 10 bases in between. The CDR3 is 11 amino acids. This CDR3 reads CASTLGVEAFF. DNA for the CDR3: TGTGCCAGCACTTTGGGTGTTGAAGCTTTCTTT.

The rearrangement joins TRBV11-2 to TRBJ2-7, with D possibly called TRBD1 or TRBD2 (6 bases each). V was pared by 3 bases and J by 2 bases, with 11 bases between. Germline lookup yields CDR1 SGHAT and CDR2 FQNNGV. The length of the CDR3 is 14 residues. The CDR3 reads CASSFRGVTYEQYF. The CDR3 coding sequence is TGTGCCAGCAGCTTTAGGGGGGTTACCTACGAGCAGTACTTC.

The V gene is TRBV6-5, the J gene TRBJ2-3; 7 bases agree with TRBD1. The CDR3 consists of 16 residues. The ends lost 7 bases at V and 2 bases at J; junction bases unmatched: 12. Germline CDR1 reads MNHEY; CDR2 reads SVGAGI. The DNA of the CDR3 is TGTGCCAGCATACTCGAGGGACAGCTATTCACAGATACGCAGTATTTT. As protein: CASILEGQLFTDTQYF.

This clonotype was picked up a small number of times. This rearrangement joins TRBV7-2 to TRBJ1-1; D perhaps matches TRBD1 (6 bases). CDR1 is SGHTA, CDR2 FQGNSA, per germline. Trimming took off 1 base at V and 11 bases at J, with 14 bases between the two ends. The CDR3 contains 13 residues. CDR3: CASSLEPGANAFF. The CDR3 bases are TGTGCCAGCAGCTTAGAACCGGGGGCGAATGCTTTCTTT.

The J gene is TRBJ2-1, the V gene TRBV5-5, with D uncertain. Germline values: CDR1 SGHKS, CDR2 YYEKEE (reference sequence). The ends were cut back, 3 bases at V and 7 bases at J, with 20 bases in the middle. CDR3 length: 16 residues. CDR3 protein: CASSSVTGYPLNEQFF. CDR3 sequence (DNA): TGTGCCAGCAGCTCGGTGACCGGATACCCCCTTAATGAGCAGTTCTTC.

The chain links TRBV27 to TRBJ2-7, with D uncertain. The CDR3 length is 13 residues. Germline-derived CDR1 and CDR2 are MNHEY and SMNVEV (reference sequence). With 0 bases removed from V and 2 bases from J, the gap between germline ends came to 5 bases. The CDR3 bases are TGTGCCAGCAGTTTATCGGTTACCTACGAGCAGTACTTC. Protein: CASSLSVTYEQYF.

This clonotype showed up just a few times. This chain uses TRBV29-1 with TRBJ1-1; D not certain. Germline CDR1 reads SQVTM; CDR2 reads ANQGSEA. V lost 2 bases, J lost 1 base, and 11 bases lay in between. The CDR3 totals 14 residues. As DNA, the CDR3 is TGCAGCGTTGAATCCCTCCATACGAACACTGAAGCTTTCTTT. It is translated as CSVESLHTNTEAFF.

The rearrangement uses TRBV9 and TRBJ2-7; a weak D match, TRBD2 (5 bases). The CDR3 is 15 amino acids. Trimming stripped 0 bases from V and 0 bases from J, with 10 bases between. Germline loops: CDR1 SGDLS, CDR2 YYNGEE. The CDR3 is CASSVGSGNSYEQYF. The CDR3 coding sequence is TGTGCCAGCAGCGTAGGGAGCGGAAACTCCTACGAGCAGTACTTC.

V usage is TRBV6-1 and J usage is TRBJ2-5, with D possibly TRBD1 on 7 matching bases. In germline, CDR1 is MNHNS, CDR2 SASEGT. V was shortened by 6 bases and J by 2 bases, with 13 bases between the two germline ends. There are 14 residues in the CDR3. The CDR3 spells CASRWTGLQETQYF. The CDR3 DNA reads as TGTGCCAGCAGGTGGACAGGACTACAAGAGACCCAGTACTTC.

Turning to this clonotype: At one end, the junction sequence differs from germline, possibly due to a read error. The V gene is TRBV27, the J gene TRBJ2-6, with TRBD1 as a possible D gene (5 bases). The CDR3 is made up of 14 amino acids. Germline V gives CDR1 MNHEY, CDR2 SMNVEV (reference sequence). CDR3 residues: CASSSGSGANALTF. In DNA, the CDR3 is TGTGCCAGCAGTTCGGGTTCTGGGGCCAACGCCCTGACTTTC.